This TCR beta chain was captured in a study of PD-1 blockade in classical Hodgkin lymphoma. Study-wide points: It was among complete responders that baseline diversity resembled that of newly diagnosed patients. Significant TCR diversity gains by C4D1 occurred in CD4+ but not CD8+ cells.

Germline V lookup: CDR1 SEHNR, CDR2 FQNEAQ (reference sequence). Germline trimming cut 1 base from V and 5 bases from J; bases unmatched to any gene: 4. CDR3 length equals 15 residues. Time point meaning: cycle 4 day 1 (C4D1), after less than 7 weeks of nivolumab. Each and every patient relapsed after autologous stem cell transplantation, and patients got differing brentuximab vedotin exposure. Patients showed best responses of complete response, partial response or progressive disease. TCRdb's table, derived via immunoSEQ multiplex PCR, lists solely in-frame clones and lacks some. The sample yields about 60,000 clones, roughly nine tenths seen once. Of note for this clone: The antigen remains undetermined.

The clonotype comes from a human donor with classical Hodgkin lymphoma. The sample in question was peripheral blood mononuclear cells (PBMCs), obtained before the fourth cycle of nivolumab. The chain carries TRBV7-9 and TRBJ2-2, with 7 positions matching TRBD1. The CDR3 loop reads CASSLDRGFTGELFF. The CDR3 DNA follows: TGTGCCAGCAGCTTAGACAGGGGATTTACCGGGGAGCTGTTTTTT.